Given below is one T cell receptor (beta chain) in context. Its specificity is not known. The entry originates in a study of graft-versus-host responses after intestinal transplantation. CDR3 length equals 14 residues. Germline CDR1 and CDR2: WSHSY and SAAADI. J was trimmed by 5 bases and V by 9 bases; bases with no gene match: 11. Clones were read by immunoSEQ multiplex PCR, and TCRdb kept only the in-frame ones, dropping some. The data show tens of thousands of clones, with roughly 90% seen just once and approximately 0.48% held by the top ten. This TCR was sampled from a human donor who received an intestinal transplant. V usage is TRBV10-2 and J usage is TRBJ2-5, with TRBD2 matching over 8 bases. The sample consisted of unstimulated CD8+ T cells sorted from spleen or lymph node cells, taken before intestinal transplant. CDR3: CASIPTSEGETQYF. The CDR3 region has the DNA TGCGCCAGTATTCCGACTAGCGAGGGTGAGACCCAGTACTTC.